This T cell receptor (beta chain) emerged from a study of T cells in Graves' hyperthyroidism and ophthalmopathy. Whole-study results and caveats: Stable hyperthyroidism was separated from ophthalmopathy by a model based on 13 V-J features.

The CDR3 extends over 15 amino acids. Trimming took 4 bases from V and 7 from J, leaving 16 bases between them. The germline CDR1 and CDR2 sequences are MDHEN and SYDVKM. Amplified regions were TCR beta CDR3 sequences from RNA transcripts. In the first-round RT-PCR of the TCR CDR3, the HTBI primer set was used. TCRdb re-called the multiplex PCR reads through MiXCR, storing one row per CDR3 protein. The sample consists of fewer than 900,000 distinct CDR3 sequences, about 15% of them appearing once. This clonotype was seen repeatedly, ten times or more. Its antigen remains unidentified. The sample was blood. The source is a man younger than 35 with Graves' hyperthyroidism. This chain uses TRBV28 with TRBJ2-2; D gene ambiguous. CDR3 residues: CASSSPYLRHGELFF. The CDR3 DNA reads as TGTGCCAGCAGTTCCCCGTATTTGAGGCACGGGGAGCTGTTTTTT.